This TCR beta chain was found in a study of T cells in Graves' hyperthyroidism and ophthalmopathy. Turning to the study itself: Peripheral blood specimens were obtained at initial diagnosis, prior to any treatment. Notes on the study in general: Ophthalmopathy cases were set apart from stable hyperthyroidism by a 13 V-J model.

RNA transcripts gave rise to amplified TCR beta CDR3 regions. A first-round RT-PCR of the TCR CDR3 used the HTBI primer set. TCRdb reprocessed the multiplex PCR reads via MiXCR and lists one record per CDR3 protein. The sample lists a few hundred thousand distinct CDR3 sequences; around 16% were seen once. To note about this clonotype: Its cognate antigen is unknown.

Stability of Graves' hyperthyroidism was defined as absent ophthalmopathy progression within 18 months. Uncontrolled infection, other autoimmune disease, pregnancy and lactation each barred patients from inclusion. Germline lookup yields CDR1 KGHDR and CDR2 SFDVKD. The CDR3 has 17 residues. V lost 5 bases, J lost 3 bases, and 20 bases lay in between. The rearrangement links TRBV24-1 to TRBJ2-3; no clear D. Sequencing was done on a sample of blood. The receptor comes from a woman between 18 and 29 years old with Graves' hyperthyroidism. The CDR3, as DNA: TGTGCCACCAGTGCCAAACCCCAGGACCCGCGGACAGATACGCAGTATTTT. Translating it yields CATSAKPQDPRTDTQYF.